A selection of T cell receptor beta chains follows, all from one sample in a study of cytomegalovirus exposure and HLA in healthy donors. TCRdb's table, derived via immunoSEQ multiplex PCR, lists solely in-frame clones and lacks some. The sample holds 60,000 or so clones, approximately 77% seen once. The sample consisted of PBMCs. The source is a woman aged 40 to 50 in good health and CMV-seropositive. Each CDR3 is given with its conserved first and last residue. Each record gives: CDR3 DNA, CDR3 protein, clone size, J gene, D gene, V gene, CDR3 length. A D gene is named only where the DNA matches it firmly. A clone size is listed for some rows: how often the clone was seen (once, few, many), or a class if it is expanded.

TGTGCCAGCAGCAGGACAATCTCGAACACCGGGGAGCTGTTTTTT CASSRTISNTGELFF . TRBJ2-2 . TRBV9 15
TGTGCCAGCAGTTACTATACAGGGACTGGGGCCAACGTCCTGACTTTC CASSYYTGTGANVLTF . TRBJ2-6 . TRBV6-6 16
TGTGCCAGCAGTTGGAGGGTGAGCACCGGGGAGCTGTTTTTT CASSWRVSTGELFF . TRBJ2-2 . TRBV6-1 14
TGTGCCAGCCGGGAAAGGATAGCGGGGGGGGCGGATACGCAGTATTTT CASRERIAGGADTQYF . TRBJ2-3 TRBD2 TRBV27 16
TGTGCCAGCAGTTTCGACAGGCGCAACACTGAAGCTTTCTTT CASSFDRRNTEAFF . TRBJ1-1 . TRBV5-4 14
TGTGCCATCAGTGAGTCGAAGGGTACAGGGGACGAAAAACTGTTTTTT CAISESKGTGDEKLFF . TRBJ1-4 TRBD1 TRBV10-3 16
TGTGCCAGCGGGTATAAGGGACTAGCGGGGGCACGGCAGTACTTC CASGYKGLAGARQYF . TRBJ2-7 TRBD2 TRBV2 15
TGCGCCAGCAGCTCGGGACAGCTTAATGAAAAACTGTTTTTT CASSSGQLNEKLFF few TRBJ1-4 TRBD1 TRBV5-1 14
TGTGCCAGCAGCCTCGAGGGCTCTGGAAACACCATATATTTT CASSLEGSGNTIYF . TRBJ1-3 . TRBV5-5 14
TGTGCCATCAGTGAGTCAGGGGGGGGCCCCTACGAGCAGTACTTC CAISESGGGPYEQYF . TRBJ2-7 . TRBV10-3 15
TGCGCCAGCAGCCATACGGACAGGGACTACGAGCAGTACTTC CASSHTDRDYEQYF . TRBJ2-7 TRBD1 TRBV4-1 14
TGTGCCAGCAGCGTAGTTGGACAGGGCACAGATACGCAGTATTTT CASSVVGQGTDTQYF . TRBJ2-3 TRBD1 TRBV9 15
TGCGCCAGCAGCCAGGATGATCCCTTCAGGTCCACGGGGGCCTACGAGCAGTACTTC CASSQDDPFRSTGAYEQYF . TRBJ2-7 . TRBV4-3 19
TGTGCCAGCAGCCGACAACAGGGAAGAAGCTCCTACGAGCAGTACTTC CASSRQQGRSSYEQYF . TRBJ2-7 . TRBV7-2 16
TGTGCCAGCAGCTCCACGGACATAAACTACGAGCAGTACTTC CASSSTDINYEQYF . TRBJ2-7 . TRBV9 14
TGTGCCAGTAGTCCAGGGACAGTCCCCACAGATACGCAGTATTTT CASSPGTVPTDTQYF . TRBJ2-3 TRBD1 TRBV19 15
TGTGCCAGCAGCCCCGACGGACTAGCGGGGGGTGCCGGGGAGCTGTTTTTT CASSPDGLAGGAGELFF . TRBJ2-2 TRBD2 TRBV7-3 17
TGCGCCAGCAGTCCCAATCCGGGACTAGGGAATAATGAGCAGTTCTTC CASSPNPGLGNNEQFF few TRBJ2-1 TRBD2 TRBV5-1 16
TGCGCCAGCAGCTTGGCCCTGACAGGGTCGCAGGGAAACACCATATATTTT CASSLALTGSQGNTIYF . TRBJ1-3 TRBD1 TRBV5-1 17
TGTGCCAGCAGTTTATATGGACTAGCGGGGGCCTACAATGAGCAGTTCTTC CASSLYGLAGAYNEQFF . TRBJ2-1 TRBD2 TRBV27 17